The entry that follows covers one T cell receptor (beta chain) sequence. No cognate antigen has been identified for it. Base qualities are not recorded, but no much larger clone differs from it by a single base. The data originate from a study of blood T cell repertoires in COVID-19 (dated by TCRdb to 2018 to 2021). A note on the overall study: Samples covering the acute and convalescent phases of COVID-19 were provided by collaborators in the United States, Italy and Spain. The prospective study material was composed of cDNA or gDNA derived from T cells, B-cell-depleted T cells, or PBMCs. The dataset comprised deeply sampled blood TCRbeta repertoires from subjects exposed to, actively infected with, or recovered from COVID-19. The repertoires were made available in a free public database intended to serve as a resource for research on the immune response to SARS-CoV-2. The samples were drawn from the first 160 participants of the ongoing ImmuneRACE study and from some 1,300 subjects provided by 6 global collaborators. A de-identified subject ID, COVID-19 status, age in years and sex were almost always included in the sample metadata. HLA class I and class II types, where available, came from metadata supplied by the sample provider rather than from assay-based typing.

Counted from cysteine to phenylalanine, this CDR3 has 17 amino acids. The read is trimmed to its CDR3 DNA, 51 bases read in frame from base 1. Trimming takes 1 base off V and 1 base off J; junction bases not matched to a gene: 6. The germline V gene supplies CDR1 KGHSH and CDR2 LQKENI. The immunoSEQ Assay, a bias-controlled multiplex PCR, was used to amplify TCRbeta CDR3 regions from genomic DNA. As for the authors' bioinformatics: The number of nucleated cells in each sample was estimated from the amplification of reference gene primers within the assay. Sequence reads were collapsed and filtered to measure the absolute abundance of every unique TCRbeta CDR3 rearrangement. For each sample, productive Simpson clonality was calculated as the square root of Simpson's diversity index over productive rearrangements. TCRdb provides this immuneACCESS table in a form limited to in-frame rearrangements. Some clones are lacking; in checked studies, under half of them reflect an unresolved V gene, and why the rest are absent is not known. Clone size and the V and J calls come from that table; the DNA yielded D and trimming. In all, the sample holds about 200,000 clones, and roughly nine tenths of those were seen once. Of the sample, 2% to 2.5% is held by the ten largest clones.

Broader findings and caveats from the paper: How much clinical and demographic metadata was included differed by source and by participant, and the metadata was provided uncurated.

Each collaborating institution followed its own protocols to collect whole blood in K2EDTA tubes. For TCRbeta analysis, collaborators shipped samples in one of three forms: frozen whole blood, isolated PBMCs, or DNA extracted from either of those sample types. This clonotype originated in a woman aged 50 to 60 with acute or convalescent COVID-19. Recombination joined TRBV18 with TRBJ2-2; 7 bases in the middle match TRBD1. Source material: peripheral blood. The DNA sequence is given as TGTGCCAGCTCACCACAAACAGGGGCCTTGAACACCGGGGAGCTGTTTTTT. Its translation reads: CASSPQTGALNTGELFF.